The 30 T cell receptor beta chains below were found in one sample sequenced in a study of blood T cell repertoires in COVID-19. Profiling relied on immunoSEQ multiplex PCR, and the TCRdb table lists in-frame clones only, not all of them. In the table there are 200,000 to 250,000 clones, 80% to 90% of which are singletons. The sample was PBMCs or T cells enriched from blood (not recorded which). Source of these receptors: a woman aged 40 to 55 with acute COVID-19.

The chain links TRBV5-1 to TRBJ2-1, with 9 bases matching TRBD1. The germline gives CDR1 SGHRS, CDR2 YFSETQ. After removal of 4 bases from V and 7 bases from J, the junction contained 6 bases not matched to a gene. There are 14 residues in the CDR3. CDR3 protein: CASSVDRGTNEQFF. The CDR3 region has the DNA TGCGCCAGCAGCGTGGACAGGGGCACGAATGAGCAGTTCTTC.

This clone was detected once. V usage is TRBV3-1 (or the pseudogene TRBV3-2) and J usage is TRBJ1-1; no definite D call. V was pared by 1 base and J by 6 bases, with 6 bases between. The germline gives CDR1 LGHDT, CDR2 YNNKEL (reference sequence). This CDR3 spans 12 amino acids. The CDR3, as DNA: TGTGCCAGCAGCCAAGGTAGCTCTGAAGCTTTCTTT. Protein: CASSQGSSEAFF.

The count of this clone is one. The chain couples TRBV19 to TRBJ2-7; 9 nucleotides agree with TRBD2. This CDR3 region has 15 residues. CDR1 is LNHDA and CDR2 is SQIVND in the germline V gene (reference sequence). Trimming at V came to 5 bases and at J to 5 bases, leaving 10 bases not matched to a gene. The CDR3 loop is CASSLSSGKFNEQYF. The CDR3 nucleotides are TGTGCCAGTAGTCTATCTAGCGGGAAGTTCAACGAGCAGTACTTC.

This chain connects TRBV27 to TRBJ2-6; no firm D call. Per the germline V gene, CDR1 is MNHEY and CDR2 is SMNVEV (reference sequence). CDR3 length equals 14 residues. V lost 5 bases to trimming and J lost 0 bases, with 5 bases between them. As DNA, the CDR3 is TGTGCCAGCAGTCCGCGCTCTGGGGCCAACGTCCTGACTTTC. Translation gives CASSPRSGANVLTF. The full variable domain, in which reference TRBV27 and TRBJ2-6 provide the parts outside the CDR3, is EAQVTQNPRYLITVTGKKLTVTCSQNMNHEYMSWYRQDPGLGLRQIYYSMNVEVTDKGDVPEGYKVSRKEKRNFPLILESPSPNQTSLYFCASSPRSGANVLTFGAGSRLTVL.

J is TRBJ1-1 and V is TRBV7-3, with 7 nucleotides matching TRBD1. Germline trimming cut 3 bases from V and 0 bases from J; bases unmatched to any gene: 4. The CDR3 contains 15 residues. CDR1 and CDR2 (germline): SGHTA, FQGTGA. The CDR3 DNA reads TGTGCCAGCAGCTTGGCAGGGGGTATGAACACTGAAGCTTTCTTT. Translating it yields CASSLAGGMNTEAFF.

The chain has TRBV24-1 and TRBJ2-6, with 7 bases fitting TRBD1. The ends lost 4 bases at V and 4 bases at J; junction bases unmatched: 12. The CDR3 sequence is 18 residues long. In germline, CDR1 is KGHDR, CDR2 SFDVKD. The CDR3 protein is CATSDPTGVQAGANVLTF. The CDR3 DNA reads as TGTGCCACCAGTGACCCTACAGGGGTCCAAGCCGGGGCCAACGTCCTGACTTTC.

A single count supports this clone. The gene calls are TRBV28 and TRBJ1-2; TRBD1 is a possible D gene (6 bases). Germline V lookup: CDR1 MDHEN, CDR2 SYDVKM. The CDR3 length is 12 residues. Trimming cost V 3 bases and J 10 bases, with 12 bases left between them. The DNA of the CDR3 is TGTGCCAGCAGTTTGCGGGGGGCAGTCTACACCTTC. It encodes CASSLRGAVYTF.

The J gene is TRBJ2-1, the V gene TRBV5-1; 9 positions agree with TRBD1. Looked up from germline, CDR1 is SGHRS and CDR2 is YFSETQ. V shed 4 bases, J shed 2 bases, and the junction held 4 bases outside the gene matches. The CDR3 length is 15 residues. DNA of the CDR3: TGCGCCAGCAGCCGTACAGGGGGCCCCTACAATGAGCAGTTCTTC. This codes for CASSRTGGPYNEQFF.

This clone was detected ten times or more. The V call is TRBV6-5, the J call TRBJ2-7; 9 bases are a match to TRBD1. Losses at the gene ends were 3 bases for V and 6 bases for J; bases not matched to a gene: 3. The CDR3 loop spans 13 amino acids. The germline V gene has CDR1 MNHEY and CDR2 SVGAGI. The CDR3 sequence is CASSYQTGGEQYF. CDR3 nucleotides: TGTGCCAGCAGTTATCAGACAGGGGGCGAGCAGTACTTC.

This chain links TRBV28 with TRBJ1-5; D remains ambiguous. Deletions cut 3 bases from V and 2 bases from J, with 11 bases between. This CDR3 contains 15 residues. Germline V CDR1 and CDR2: MDHEN, SYDVKM. For the CDR3, the DNA is TGTGCCAGCAGTTTCTATGACACGGGCAATCAGCCCCAGCATTTT. Translated: CASSFYDTGNQPQHF.

The chain has TRBV28 and TRBJ1-2, with TRBD1 as a possible D gene (5 bases). This CDR3 has 13 residues. The germline V gene encodes CDR1 MDHEN and CDR2 SYDVKM. Trimming stripped 6 bases from V and 5 bases from J, with 13 bases between. The CDR3 DNA reads as TGTGCCAGCAGCCTTCATGGGGCGTATGGCTACACCTTC. Amino acids: CASSLHGAYGYTF.

The rearrangement joins TRBV7-8 to TRBJ2-5; the D gene is possibly TRBD2 (5 bases). V was trimmed by 3 bases and J by 5 bases, leaving 13 bases between them. The CDR3 has 14 residues. Germline CDR1 is SGHVS and CDR2 is FQNEAQ. In nucleotides, the CDR3 is TGTGCCAGCAGCTTTGCGGGCGGGCGGGAGACCCAGTACTTC. It yields the protein CASSFAGGRETQYF.

The V call is TRBV5-5, the J call TRBJ2-7; the D gene is possibly TRBD2 (5 bases). Germline-derived CDR1 and CDR2 are SGHKS and YYEKEE (reference sequence). CDR3 size: 14 residues. V gave up 1 base and J gave up 0 bases, with 8 bases separating them. In nucleotides, the CDR3 is TGTGCCAGCAGCTTGTGGGAGAGCTCCTACGAGCAGTACTTC. Encoded protein: CASSLWESSYEQYF.

This clone appeared a single time. The chain links TRBV7-3 to TRBJ2-1; TRBD2 might be the D (6 bases). Trimming took 5 bases from V and 9 from J, leaving 17 bases between them. This CDR3 is built from 14 residues. Per the germline V gene, CDR1 is SGHTA and CDR2 is FQGTGA. As DNA, the CDR3 is TGTGCCAGCAGCCGGGCCGGGACTTTAAGTGAGCAGTTCTTC. Its translation: CASSRAGTLSEQFF.

The rearrangement uses TRBV19 and TRBJ1-5, with 7 bases matching TRBD1. This CDR3 is built from 16 residues. CDR1 is LNHDA, CDR2 SQIVND, per germline (reference sequence). V trimming: 7 bases; J trimming: 6 bases; junction bases outside the gene matches: 15. CDR3 sequence: CASIDREGRRSQPQHF. CDR3 sequence (DNA): TGTGCCAGTATCGACAGGGAAGGGCGGAGGAGTCAGCCCCAGCATTTT.

The chain is built from TRBV4-1 and TRBJ1-3; 9 bases align to TRBD1. The CDR3 is 18 amino acids. V was pared by 3 bases and J by 2 bases, with 11 bases of the junction left unmatched. Per the germline V gene, CDR1 is MGHRA and CDR2 is YSYEKL. CDR3 sequence (DNA): TGCGCCAGCAGCCACCGGGATCGACAGGGGGTACCTGGAAACACCATATATTTT. It is translated as CASSHRDRQGVPGNTIYF.

The V call is TRBV5-4, the J call TRBJ2-1, with 11 bases fitting TRBD2. Germline V gene lookup returns CDR1 SGHNT and CDR2 YYREEE (reference sequence). This CDR3 contains 18 residues. Trimming at V came to 1 base and at J to 5 bases, leaving 11 bases not matched to a gene. The CDR3 DNA follows: TGTGCCAGCAGCTTGTCAACTAGCGGGAGTCTGGGAAACAATGAGCAGTTCTTC. This translates into CASSLSTSGSLGNNEQFF.

This chain connects TRBV18 to TRBJ2-7, with 10 bases matching TRBD2. The CDR3 sequence is 15 residues long. J lost 4 bases, V lost 1 base, and 4 bases had no gene match. In germline, CDR1 is KGHSH, CDR2 LQKENI. Here the CDR3 reads CASSPLASGGYEQYF. The DNA for the CDR3 is TGTGCCAGCTCACCACTCGCTAGCGGGGGATACGAGCAGTACTTC.

The V and J genes are TRBV29-1 and TRBJ1-3; D call uncertain. V dropped 6 bases and J dropped 4 bases, with 16 bases sitting between them. The CDR3 contains 14 residues. Per germline, CDR1 SQVTM and CDR2 ANQGSEA. The CDR3 sequence: CSVVSYLTGNTIYF. The CDR3 DNA sequence: TGCAGCGTCGTTTCCTATCTAACCGGAAACACCATATATTTT.

The rearrangement links TRBV7-8 to TRBJ2-5; 8 nucleotides match TRBD2. Germline-derived CDR1 and CDR2 are SGHVS and FQNEAQ. CDR3 length equals 17 residues. J gave up 5 bases and V 0 bases, and 11 bases lay outside the gene matches. CDR3 coding DNA: TGTGCCAGCAGCTTAGCGCGAAGCGGGAGTACGGGGGAGACCCAGTACTTC. It specifies CASSLARSGSTGETQYF.

The V call is TRBV5-6, the J call TRBJ1-2, with D hard to call. Germline values: CDR1 SGHDT, CDR2 YYEEEE. This CDR3 region has 12 residues. With 0 bases removed from V and 6 bases from J, the gap between germline ends came to 6 bases. The CDR3 loop reads CASSLGVNGYTF. CDR3 bases: TGTGCCAGCAGCTTGGGAGTGAATGGCTACACCTTC.

This clone was detected once. The gene calls are TRBV5-6 and TRBJ1-1, with D tentatively TRBD1 (6 bases). CDR1 is SGHDT, CDR2 YYEEEE, per germline. This CDR3 has 15 amino acids. V was trimmed by 4 bases and J by 10 bases, leaving 23 bases between them. The CDR3 coding sequence is TGTGCCAGCAGCAACAGGGAAAGAAGGCTACCCCGAGCTTTCTTT. As protein: CASSNRERRLPRAFF.

The V gene is TRBV2, the J gene TRBJ2-7; D is possibly TRBD1 (6 bases). Germline V gene lookup returns CDR1 SNHLY and CDR2 FYNNEI. V was shortened by 5 bases and J by 5 bases, with 25 bases between the two germline ends. The CDR3 sequence is 17 residues long. The DNA for the CDR3 is TGTGCCAGCAGTCGGCTACCGACAGGCCAGGTCGGGAACGAGCAGTACTTC. The encoded protein is CASSRLPTGQVGNEQYF.

The rearrangement joins TRBV15 to TRBJ2-3, with D unclear. The CDR3 covers 13 residues. Germline V gene data show CDR1 as LNHNV and CDR2 as YYDKDF (reference sequence). Trimming took off 0 bases at V and 2 bases at J, with 3 bases between the two ends. The CDR3 DNA follows: TGTGCCACCAGCAGAGACCTCACAGATACGCAGTATTTT. It encodes CATSRDLTDTQYF.

The rearrangement joins TRBV28 to TRBJ2-3; TRBD2 is a possible D gene (5 bases). Germline CDR1 reads MDHEN; CDR2 reads SYDVKM. Trimming pared 5 bases from V and 6 bases from J, leaving 12 bases between. This CDR3 comprises 13 residues. CDR3 residues: CASSPRTVDTQYF. CDR3 sequence (DNA): TGTGCCAGCAGTCCCCGGACTGTTGATACGCAGTATTTT. Supplemented by reference TRBV28 and TRBJ2-3, the full variable domain reads DVKVTQSSRYLVKRTGEKVFLECVQDMDHENMFWYRQDPGLGLRLIYFSYDVKMKEKGDIPEGYSVSREKKERFSLILESASTNQTSMYLCASSPRTVDTQYFGPGTRLTVL.

The gene calls are TRBV28 and TRBJ1-5, with 7 bases aligning to TRBD1. The CDR3 extends over 18 amino acids. V gave up 2 bases and J gave up 11 bases; unmatched junction bases: 21. Germline lookup yields CDR1 MDHEN and CDR2 SYDVKM. DNA for the CDR3: TGTGCCAGCAGTTTAACGGTATGGCCTCCGGGACAGAGGTCTGCCCAGCATTTT. This gives the protein CASSLTVWPPGQRSAQHF. Using reference TRBV28 and TRBJ1-5 for the parts outside the CDR3, the full variable domain is DVKVTQSSRYLVKRTGEKVFLECVQDMDHENMFWYRQDPGLGLRLIYFSYDVKMKEKGDIPEGYSVSREKKERFSLILESASTNQTSMYLCASSLTVWPPGQRSAQHFGDGTRLSIL.

This clone was picked up one time. The chain uses TRBV6-5 and TRBJ2-7, with 8 bases fitting TRBD1. The CDR3 length is 16 residues. The germline V gene encodes CDR1 MNHEY and CDR2 SVGAGI. Losses at the gene ends were 2 bases for V and 2 bases for J; bases not matched to a gene: 8. The chain's CDR3 is CASSYGLDRAPYEQYF. Here the CDR3 DNA reads TGTGCCAGCAGTTACGGCCTGGACAGGGCCCCCTACGAGCAGTACTTC.

The chain has TRBV18 and TRBJ2-7, with D possibly being TRBD1 (5 bases). Germline V gene lookup returns CDR1 KGHSH and CDR2 LQKENI. V was trimmed by 3 bases and J by 1 base, leaving 7 bases between them. This CDR3 has 13 residues. The CDR3 sequence: CASSPTASYEQYF. The CDR3, as DNA: TGTGCCAGCTCACCGACAGCGTCCTACGAGCAGTACTTC.

This clone has a count of ten or more. V gene TRBV5-1 combines with J gene TRBJ2-6; tentatively, D is TRBD1 (7 bases). Trimming shortened V by 3 bases and J by 0 bases, and 13 bases separated the two germline ends. Germline-derived CDR1 and CDR2 are SGHRS and YFSETQ. This CDR3 has 17 residues. The CDR3 loop reads CASSYPRGDSGANVLTF. Written as DNA, the CDR3 is TGCGCCAGCAGCTACCCCAGGGGGGACTCTGGGGCCAACGTCCTGACTTTC.

The V call is TRBV2, the J call TRBJ1-6; perhaps TRBD1 as D (5 bases). Germline V gives CDR1 SNHLY, CDR2 FYNNEI. Deletions cut 1 base from V and 7 bases from J, with 14 bases between. CDR3 length equals 16 residues. CDR3 bases: TGTGCCAGCAGTGAAGGGGGGGTAGCAAGAAATTCACCCCTCCACTTT. Its protein product is CASSEGGVARNSPLHF.